This T cell receptor beta chain was captured by sequencing in a study of cytomegalovirus exposure and HLA in healthy donors. Study outcomes and limitations: As a later analysis showed, several of the most significant clusters appeared to be linked to common viral pathogens. Sequences of the TCR beta chain were said to predict the HLA-A and HLA-B alleles of most subjects accurately. Indistinguishability led to the exclusion of some V segments, TRBV6-2 and TRBV6-3 included. The Asian-associated ancestry cluster reportedly had fewer N-insertions than the roughly 670-donor mean in a later analysis.

Germline V gives CDR1 SGHTA, CDR2 FQGTGA. The V end was cut by 2 bases, the J end by 5 bases, with 15 bases between. The CDR3 sequence is 16 residues long. Primers: 60 Vbeta forward and 13 Jbeta reverse. Data came from immunoSEQ multiplex PCR; TCRdb stores just in-frame clones and leaves some out. Here the sample spans some 200,000 clones, around 86% being singletons. Comments on this clone: Antigen specificity is unknown.

The rearrangement links TRBV7-3 to TRBJ2-2; possible D gene TRBD1, 5 bases. Sequencing was carried out using PBMCs. The receptor was isolated from a man aged 40-50 years in good health and CMV-seropositive. The CDR3 region is CASSLVPGYRTGELFF. For the CDR3, the DNA is TGTGCCAGCAGCTTAGTCCCAGGGTATCGTACCGGGGAGCTGTTTTTT.